This T cell receptor beta chain derives from a study of blood T cells in healthy people across ages. After removal of 3 bases from V and 5 bases from J, the junction contained 9 bases not matched to a gene. CDR3 length: 15 amino acids. The authors ran a second PCR of 7 to 11 cycles using a sample-barcoded 5' primer and a J-beta primer mix. TCRdb re-called the 5' RACE reads with MiXCR, one entry per CDR3 protein. The sample shows 800,000 to 950,000 distinct CDR3 sequences, 25% to 35% of them seen only once. The sample was also reused in another study, on T cells of mothers and their children.

The clonotype comes from a woman in her 40s in good health. The chain couples TRBV12-3 or TRBV12-4 to TRBJ1-2, with TRBD1 identical over 7 bases. Sequencing was done on a sample of blood. The CDR3 bases are TGTGCCAGCAGTTTCCGGGCAGGGGGGGCGTATGGCTACACCTTC. This translates into CASSFRAGGAYGYTF.